There are a few counts of the clone carrying this TCR beta chain. Its matching antigen is unknown. Trimming removed 3 bases at V and 11 bases at J, with 12 bases between. Germline loops: CDR1 SGDLS, CDR2 YYNGEE. CDR3 size: 12 residues. This specimen belongs to a study of T-cell memory formation after mild COVID-19. General study points: Within pre-infection memory, some responding clones were found, suggesting cross-reactive memory joined. Most CD4+ clones that shrank were in CM and EM, while CD8+ ones turned up in EMRA.

TCRdb recomputed calls from the 5' RACE reads with MiXCR, one row per CDR3 protein. The data show nearly 110,000 distinct CDR3 sequences, with approximately 15% seen just once and around two fifths held by the top ten. This receptor was identified in a man between 18 and 35 years old who had mild COVID-19 (a few samples of this study predate the infection). Cell type and time point are not known. The V gene is TRBV9, the J gene TRBJ2-4, with D tentatively TRBD2 (6 bases). Input material: PBMCs or a T cell subset sorted from them (not recorded which). CDR3 coding DNA: TGTGCCAGCAGCGCCGGAGGAGGGGTTCAGTACTTC. It is translated as CASSAGGGVQYF.